Shown below are 18 T cell receptor beta chains from a single sample sequenced in a study of T cell responses to AZD1222 COVID-19 vaccine. TCRdb keeps only in-frame clones here, not all; method: immunoSEQ multiplex PCR. The sample consists of 130,000 to 150,000 clones, 85% to 90% of them appearing once. Sequencing was performed on peripheral blood, taken 28 days after the second AZD1222 dose. The receptor source for this set is an adult who received the AZD1222 COVID-19 vaccine.

Remarks on this clone: Other DNA sequences in the sample encode the same CDR3. The chain is built from TRBV7-9 and TRBJ1-4, with a possible D match to TRBD1 (6 bases). Trimming pared 6 bases from V and 10 bases from J, leaving 12 bases between. Germline V CDR1 and CDR2: SEHNR, FQNEAQ (reference sequence). The CDR3 has 12 amino acids. CDR3 coding DNA: TGTGCCAGCAGTCCGACAGGAGGAAAACTGTTTTTT. It specifies CASSPTGGKLFF.

The chain uses TRBV5-1 and TRBJ2-5; D not resolved. The V gene lost 0 bases and the J gene lost 2 bases, with 14 bases spanning the gap. The germline CDR1 and CDR2 sequences are SGHRS and YFSETQ. The CDR3 consists of 16 residues. The CDR3, as DNA: TGCGCCAGCAGCTTGGCCCGACCGCTCATTCAAGAGACCCAGTACTTC. Translation gives CASSLARPLIQETQYF.

The chain links TRBV7-2 to TRBJ2-1, with D unresolved. Germline CDR1 is SGHTA and CDR2 is FQGNSA. This CDR3 contains 15 residues. V lost 0 bases to trimming and J lost 0 bases, with 6 bases between them. CDR3 region: CASSLAGDSYNEQFF. DNA for the CDR3: TGTGCCAGCAGCTTAGCGGGCGACTCCTACAATGAGCAGTTCTTC.

The V call is TRBV19, the J call TRBJ1-2; no reliable D call. V shed 4 bases and J shed 3 bases, with 12 bases lying between them. The germline CDR1 and CDR2 sequences are LNHDA and SQIVND (reference sequence). The CDR3 runs 14 residues. The CDR3 sequence: CASSTPETYYGYTF. As DNA, the CDR3 is TGTGCCAGTAGTACCCCGGAAACCTACTATGGCTACACCTTC.

The chain links TRBV18 to TRBJ2-7; 8 bases map to TRBD2. The CDR3 has 15 amino acids. The V and J ends lost 2 bases and 5 bases, in that order; junction bases with no gene match: 8. The V gene's germline CDR1 is KGHSH and CDR2 LQKENI. Here the CDR3 reads CASSPWGTSSDEQYF. The CDR3 nucleotides read TGTGCCAGCTCACCATGGGGGACTAGTTCGGACGAGCAGTACTTC.

The V call is TRBV2, the J call TRBJ1-5, with unresolved D. This CDR3 spans 13 amino acids. Trimming took off 6 bases at V and 0 bases at J, with 6 bases between the two ends. Germline-derived CDR1 and CDR2 are SNHLY and FYNNEI. This chain's CDR3 is CASRTDSNQPQHF. CDR3 nucleotide sequence: TGTGCCAGCAGGACGGATAGCAATCAGCCCCAGCATTTT.

The V and J genes are TRBV6-6 and TRBJ1-2; 7 bases line up with TRBD1. The CDR3 is made up of 14 amino acids. Per germline, CDR1 MNHNY and CDR2 SVGAGI (reference sequence). V was clipped by 4 bases and J by 7 bases; unmatched bases: 9. As DNA, the CDR3 is TGTGCCAGCAGTTTCGATGGACAGGCAGCTGGCTACACCTTC. Amino acid sequence: CASSFDGQAAGYTF.

The V gene is TRBV28, the J gene TRBJ1-2; D gene uncertain. CDR3 length: 13 residues. V was cut by 3 bases and J by 5 bases, with 10 bases left in between. Germline V lookup: CDR1 MDHEN, CDR2 SYDVKM. As DNA, the CDR3 is TGTGCCAGCAGTTTCACGGTTAGGTATGGCTACACCTTC. Residues: CASSFTVRYGYTF.

The V gene is TRBV5-1, the J gene TRBJ2-5; maybe TRBD1 (6 bases). V lost 6 bases and J lost 2, with 17 bases in between. Germline CDR1 and CDR2: SGHRS and YFSETQ. This CDR3 is 15 amino acids long. The CDR3 DNA sequence: TGCGCCAGCACGGAACAGGGTCTAGGTCAAGAGACCCAGTACTTC. It encodes CASTEQGLGQETQYF.

The V gene is TRBV28, the J gene TRBJ1-1; the D is unclear. The V and J ends lost 6 bases and 2 bases respectively, with 4 bases between them. The CDR3 runs to 11 residues. Germline V gene sequence: CDR1 MDHEN, CDR2 SYDVKM. The CDR3 DNA follows: TGTGCCAGCAGCTTTAACACTGAAGCTTTCTTT. It encodes CASSFNTEAFF. The whole variable domain, filled in from reference TRBV28 and TRBJ1-1, reads DVKVTQSSRYLVKRTGEKVFLECVQDMDHENMFWYRQDPGLGLRLIYFSYDVKMKEKGDIPEGYSVSREKKERFSLILESASTNQTSMYLCASSFNTEAFFGQGTRLTVV.

The chain couples TRBV10-3 to TRBJ2-4; no firm D call. The CDR3 is made up of 14 amino acids. Germline assignment: CDR1 ENHRY and CDR2 SYGVKD. V was pared by 0 bases and J by 6 bases, with 9 bases between. CDR3 loop: CAISESVGTNIQYF. CDR3 bases: TGTGCCATCAGTGAGTCCGTAGGAACAAACATTCAGTACTTC.

The chain is built from TRBV6-1 and TRBJ1-1; weak D call: TRBD1 (5 bases). CDR3 size: 14 residues. V was clipped by 6 bases and J by 5 bases, with 16 bases between them. In germline, CDR1 is MNHNS, CDR2 SASEGT. DNA for the CDR3: TGTGCCAGCAGGTCACAGGACCGGGGGACTGAAGCTTTCTTT. Encoded protein: CASRSQDRGTEAFF.

V and J are TRBV7-9 and TRBJ1-5; D ambiguous. Trimming left V 1 base short and J 6 bases short, with 7 bases between. The germline V gene has CDR1 SEHNR and CDR2 FQNEAQ (reference sequence). The CDR3 covers 13 residues. CDR3 residues: CASSLEAGQPQHF. The CDR3 DNA is TGTGCCAGCAGCTTAGAGGCCGGTCAGCCCCAGCATTTT.

CDR3 in amino acids: CSVRQGEGSPLHF. In DNA, the CDR3 is TGCAGCGTCCGACAGGGGGAAGGATCACCCCTCCACTTT. The chain recombines TRBV29-1 with TRBJ1-6, with 9 bases lining up with TRBD1. The CDR3 is 13 residues long. Germline lookup yields CDR1 SQVTM and CDR2 ANQGSEA. With V trimmed by 6 bases and J by 10 bases, 7 bases remained unmatched.

The gene calls are TRBV2 and TRBJ1-2; 8 bases are shared with TRBD1. Germline V gives CDR1 SNHLY, CDR2 FYNNEI. J was trimmed by 2 bases and V by 9 bases; bases with no gene match: 5. This CDR3 region has 13 residues. CDR3 DNA sequence: TGTGCCAGTAGGACAGGGTTGAACTATGGCTACACCTTC. Translating it yields CASRTGLNYGYTF.

The chain has TRBV7-6 and TRBJ1-1; weak D call: TRBD1 (5 bases). CDR1 and CDR2 (germline): SGHVS, FNYEAQ. V lost 2 bases to trimming and J lost 0 bases, with 10 bases between them. The CDR3 loop spans 15 amino acids. The CDR3 nucleotides read TGTGCCAGCAGCTTAATGGACACCTTGAACACTGAAGCTTTCTTT. Its translation is CASSLMDTLNTEAFF.

This chain joins TRBV25-1 and TRBJ1-4; tentatively, D is TRBD1 (6 bases). The CDR3 has 13 residues. Looked up from germline, CDR1 is MGHDK and CDR2 is SYGVNS. Deletions cut 7 bases from V and 8 bases from J, with 14 bases between. CDR3 in amino acids: CASTLWDTEKLFF. The CDR3 DNA follows: TGTGCCAGCACCCTCTGGGACACCGAAAAACTGTTTTTT. The variable domain in full, with the rest retrieved from reference TRBV25-1 and TRBJ1-4, is EADIYQTPRYLVIGTGKKITLECSQTMGHDKMYWYQQDPGMELHLIHYSYGVNSTEKGDLSSESTVSRIRTEHFPLTLESARPSHTSQYLCASTLWDTEKLFFGSGTQLSVL.

V and J are TRBV4-2 and TRBJ2-2; no firm D call. The CDR3 has 15 residues. Trimming shortened V by 3 bases and J by 5 bases, and 13 bases separated the two germline ends. CDR1 and CDR2 (germline): LGHNA, YNFKEQ. The CDR3: CASSQAEAQTGELFF. CDR3 DNA: TGTGCCAGCAGCCAGGCAGAGGCGCAAACCGGGGAGCTGTTTTTT.